This T cell receptor beta chain was recovered during a study of identifying expanded T cells in peripheral blood. Notes on the study in general: Across healthy donors, higher total template counts meant significantly greater approximately two-week count variance.

The assay was immunoSEQ multiplex PCR, and TCRdb's table has in-frame clones only and misses some. The table shows about 74,000 clones, with roughly four fifths occurring only once. Healthy donors had no documented immune events, such as infections, while sampled. In this sample, this clone turned up once. Its antigen is still unknown. This CDR3 spans 15 amino acids. CDR1 and CDR2 (germline): SGHDT, YYEEEE. Trimming took 5 bases from V and 5 from J, leaving 19 bases between them. J is TRBJ1-1 and V is TRBV5-6; D remains ambiguous. This TCR derives from a person aged 18 to 75 in good health. Input material: blood. The CDR3 coding sequence is TGTGCCAGCAGGACTTCAACGCTTCGACGAACTGAAGCTTTCTTT. It codes for CASRTSTLRRTEAFF. The full variable domain, with the rest looked up from reference TRBV5-6 and TRBJ1-1, is DAGVTQSPTHLIKTRGQQVTLRCSPKSGHDTVSWYQQALGQGPQFIFQYYEEEERQRGNFPDRFSGHQFPNYSSELNVNALLLGDSALYLCASRTSTLRRTEAFFGQGTRLTVV.